This T cell receptor (beta chain) derives from a study of T cells after yellow fever vaccination. Overall study results and limits: The study re-detected most primary-vaccination clones after the booster (around 96% CD4, 88% CD8). Peaking faster, on day 5 versus 15, the secondary response was nonetheless weaker.

A note on this clonotype: The antigen is undetermined.

Production of TCR cDNA was by 5'RACE template switching, which also added a universal primer site and UMIs. TCRdb reprocessed the 5' RACE reads via MiXCR and lists one record per CDR3 protein. The sample holds approximately 510,000 distinct CDR3 sequences, roughly a fifth seen once. This CDR3 has 18 residues. The chain links TRBV21-1 to TRBJ2-1; TRBD2, the table's D call, was not compared with the DNA. TRBV21-1 is assigned pseudogene status. The sequence came from a man younger than 30 who received the YFV17D yellow fever vaccine. This specimen was PBMCs, taken roughly 23 days after the first yellow fever vaccination. CDR3 DNA: TGTGCCAGCAGCCCTAGAGTAGCGGGGGCCCTCTCCTACAATGAGCAGTTCTTC. Protein sequence: CASSPRVAGALSYNEQFF.